One sample yielded the 27 T cell receptor beta chains listed below, sequenced in a study of blood T cell repertoires in COVID-19. The protocol was immunoSEQ multiplex PCR, while the TCRdb copy is restricted to in-frame clones and leaves out a portion. Here the sample spans 95,000 to 150,000 clones, roughly three quarters being singletons. The sequenced material came from peripheral blood. Receptor source: a woman aged 80 or over with acute or convalescent COVID-19.

J is TRBJ2-3 and V is TRBV28; weak D call: TRBD2 (6 bases). In germline, CDR1 is MDHEN, CDR2 SYDVKM. Trimming stripped 2 bases from V and 5 bases from J, with 8 bases between. The CDR3 length is 13 residues. The CDR3 bases are TGTGCCAGCAGTTTACCCGGGGGAGATACGCAGTATTTT. Translating gives CASSLPGGDTQYF.

This chain joins TRBV18 and TRBJ1-1, with D possibly TRBD1 on 6 matching bases. The CDR3 is 14 amino acids. Germline CDR1 is KGHSH and CDR2 is LQKENI. Trimming shortened V by 4 bases and J by 0 bases, and 9 bases separated the two germline ends. The CDR3 sequence: CASSRDTLNTEAFF. The CDR3 DNA sequence: TGTGCCAGCTCACGGGACACCTTGAACACTGAAGCTTTCTTT.

The J gene is TRBJ1-5, the V gene TRBV18; 8 nucleotides match TRBD1. The germline gives CDR1 KGHSH, CDR2 LQKENI. J was trimmed by 5 bases and V by 3 bases; bases with no gene match: 6. The CDR3 runs 15 residues. The chain's CDR3 is CASSPGGTGYQPQHF. CDR3 in DNA: TGTGCCAGCTCACCGGGTGGGACAGGCTATCAGCCCCAGCATTTT.

This chain joins TRBV6-6 and TRBJ1-2; TRBD1 matches 7 bases. V dropped 6 bases and J dropped 3; count of bases not matched to a gene: 4. The germline CDR1 and CDR2 sequences are MNHNY and SVGAGI (reference sequence). The CDR3 consists of 13 residues. CDR3 nucleotides: TGTGCCAGCAGCTTCACAGGGGACTATGGCTACACCTTC. Amino acids: CASSFTGDYGYTF.

The chain carries TRBV5-4 and TRBJ2-1; 8 bases align to TRBD2. CDR1 is SGHNT, CDR2 YYREEE, per germline (reference sequence). The CDR3 length is 15 residues. Trimming cost V 3 bases and J 4 bases; bases outside gene matches: 6. The CDR3 coding sequence is TGTGCCAGCAGCTCGGAGCGGGGGCAGTACAATGAGCAGTTCTTC. Its protein is CASSSERGQYNEQFF.

CDR3: CASTTQGRTGGSEQFF. CDR3 DNA sequence: TGTGCCAGCACCACTCAGGGGAGGACAGGGGGCTCTGAGCAGTTCTTC. V usage is TRBV4-2 and J usage is TRBJ2-1, with 11 bases that match TRBD1. The CDR3 is 16 amino acids. In germline, CDR1 is LGHNA, CDR2 YNFKEQ. V shed 7 bases, J shed 9 bases, and the junction held 14 bases outside the gene matches.

The chain links TRBV5-4 to TRBJ1-2, with D possibly matching TRBD1 (6 bases). Deletions cut 5 bases from V and 2 bases from J, with 16 bases between. Germline V gene sequence: CDR1 SGHNT, CDR2 YYREEE (reference sequence). This CDR3 comprises 15 residues. The chain's CDR3 is CASSPRGRENYGYTF. CDR3 DNA: TGTGCCAGCAGTCCCAGGGGCAGGGAGAACTATGGCTACACCTTC.

This chain connects TRBV5-1 to TRBJ2-7; D is possibly TRBD1 (5 bases). CDR3 length: 14 residues. The V end lost 0 bases, the J end lost 5 bases, and 12 bases lay between the germline ends. Germline lookup yields CDR1 SGHRS and CDR2 YFSETQ. Written as DNA, the CDR3 is TGCGCCAGCAGCTTGGGTGACAGCAGGGACGAGCAGTACTTC. Translating it yields CASSLGDSRDEQYF.

V is TRBV30 and J is TRBJ2-5; weak D call: TRBD2 (6 bases). The CDR3 covers 14 residues. CDR1 is GTSNPN, CDR2 SVGIG, per germline (reference sequence). With 0 bases removed from V and 2 bases from J, the gap between germline ends came to 10 bases. The CDR3 loop is CAWSVKGRQETQYF. The DNA of the CDR3 is TGTGCCTGGAGTGTGAAGGGGAGGCAAGAGACCCAGTACTTC.

The chain uses TRBV29-1 and TRBJ2-5; possible D gene TRBD1, 6 bases. Trimming took 4 bases from V and 1 from J, leaving 7 bases between them. The length of the CDR3 is 12 residues. Germline-derived CDR1 and CDR2 are SQVTM and ANQGSEA. DNA for the CDR3: TGCAGCGTTGGACAGGTCCAAGAGACCCAGTACTTC. Translation: CSVGQVQETQYF.

The genes are TRBV11-1 and TRBJ1-1; TRBD1 matches at 8 bases. This CDR3 region has 13 residues. With V trimmed by 7 bases and J by 4 bases, 5 bases remained unmatched. Looked up from germline, CDR1 is SGHAT and CDR2 is FQDESV (reference sequence). The CDR3 is CASTPTGATEAFF. CDR3 coding DNA: TGTGCCAGCACCCCGACAGGGGCCACTGAAGCTTTCTTT.

The J gene is TRBJ1-1, the V gene TRBV7-9; D is possibly TRBD1 (6 bases). CDR1 and CDR2 (germline): SEHNR, FQNEAQ (reference sequence). The CDR3 has 14 amino acids. Trimming removed 6 bases at V and 1 base at J, with 12 bases between. CDR3 amino acids: CASSNRDSNTEAFF. The CDR3 region has the DNA TGTGCCAGCAGTAACAGGGATTCGAACACTGAAGCTTTCTTT.

The count of this clone is one. This chain links TRBV6-5 with TRBJ1-5; D may be TRBD1 (6 bases). Germline CDR1 reads MNHEY; CDR2 reads SVGAGI. The CDR3 is 15 amino acids. Trimming took off 6 bases at V and 2 bases at J, with 14 bases between the two ends. The CDR3 is CASSPPGAGNQPQHF. In DNA form, the CDR3 reads TGTGCCAGCAGCCCCCCAGGGGCTGGCAATCAGCCCCAGCATTTT.

The chain links TRBV4-1 to TRBJ1-6; no reliable D call. Trimming left V 0 bases short and J 4 bases short, with 7 bases between. CDR1 is MGHRA, CDR2 YSYEKL, per germline. This CDR3 has 15 residues. CDR3 protein: CASSQDHSYNSPLHF. CDR3 DNA sequence: TGCGCCAGCAGCCAAGATCACAGTTATAATTCACCCCTCCACTTT.

This chain joins TRBV7-2 and TRBJ1-2, with 12 bases lining up with TRBD1. The germline V gene encodes CDR1 SGHTA and CDR2 FQGNSA. V lost 3 bases to trimming and J lost 3 bases; unmatched junction nucleotides: 2. The CDR3 is 15 residues long. CDR3 in amino acids: CASSLGQGADYGYTF. In DNA, the CDR3 is TGTGCCAGCAGCTTGGGACAGGGGGCGGACTATGGCTACACCTTC.

This chain links TRBV27 with TRBJ2-1; TRBD2 aligns across 7 bases. J was trimmed by 5 bases and V by 6 bases; bases with no gene match: 4. There are 13 residues in the CDR3. Germline V CDR1 and CDR2: MNHEY, SMNVEV (reference sequence). CDR3 sequence reads: CASRGGPNNEQFF. DNA of the CDR3: TGTGCCAGCAGGGGAGGGCCTAACAATGAGCAGTTCTTC.

This clone was detected a few times. The rearrangement links TRBV30 to TRBJ2-7; 9 bases line up with TRBD2. The CDR3 runs to 13 residues. Germline-derived CDR1 and CDR2 are GTSNPN and SVGIG (reference sequence). J was trimmed by 3 bases and V by 6 bases; bases with no gene match: 6. The CDR3 DNA sequence: TGTGCCTGCCTGACTAGCGGAGTCTACGAGCAGTACTTC. It specifies CACLTSGVYEQYF.

The chain has TRBV3-1 (or the pseudogene TRBV3-2) and TRBJ1-2; 9 nucleotides align to TRBD1. The CDR3 is 14 amino acids. Germline lookup yields CDR1 LGHDT and CDR2 YNNKEL (reference sequence). V shed 4 bases and J 5 bases; nucleotides not matched to a gene: 5. In nucleotides, the CDR3 is TGTGCCAGCAGCCCGGGGACAGGGCGGTATGGCTACACCTTC. Its translation: CASSPGTGRYGYTF.

This clone has just one count. The chain uses TRBV7-9 and TRBJ1-6; tentative D call: TRBD1 (5 bases). The CDR3 contains 14 residues. Trimming left V 1 base short and J 9 bases short, with 10 bases between. Germline values: CDR1 SEHNR, CDR2 FQNEAQ (reference sequence). CDR3 region: CASSLGTTGSPLHF. DNA of the CDR3: TGTGCCAGCAGCTTAGGGACAACAGGTTCACCCCTCCACTTT.

The CDR3 sequence: CASSLYPLTGLNQPQHF. CDR3 nucleotides: TGTGCCAGCAGTCTCTACCCGTTGACGGGATTGAATCAGCCCCAGCATTTT. The genes are TRBV6-2 or TRBV6-3 and TRBJ1-5; D gene unclear. V shed 5 bases and J shed 4 bases, with 21 bases lying between them. The CDR3 sequence is 17 residues long. The germline gives CDR1 MNHEY, CDR2 SVGEGT.

This clone was recorded once. The chain links TRBV5-6 to TRBJ1-6; D remains unclear. Trimming cost V 5 bases and J 0 bases, with 6 bases left between them. Looked up from germline, CDR1 is SGHDT and CDR2 is YYEEEE. The CDR3 loop spans 14 amino acids. In DNA, the CDR3 is TGTGCCAGCAGTCGGGACTCCTATAATTCACCCCTCCACTTT. Translating it yields CASSRDSYNSPLHF.

The chain employs TRBV24-1 and TRBJ2-1; 11 nucleotides match TRBD2. The CDR3 is 14 residues long. With 3 bases clipped from V and 11 bases from J, the junction kept 5 bases outside the gene matches. Germline CDR1 KGHDR, CDR2 SFDVKD. The CDR3 spells CATSDPQTSGKQFF. CDR3 DNA sequence: TGTGCCACCAGTGATCCCCAGACTAGCGGGAAGCAGTTCTTC.

The gene calls are TRBV10-3 and TRBJ2-1, with TRBD1 identical over 8 bases. The germline V gene has CDR1 ENHRY and CDR2 SYGVKD. V was pared by 6 bases and J by 7 bases, with 11 bases of the junction left unmatched. This CDR3 has 15 amino acids. CDR3 sequence (DNA): TGTGCCATCAGAGGGACAGGTCGGACTGATAATGAGCAGTTCTTC. Its translation: CAIRGTGRTDNEQFF.

V and J are TRBV27 and TRBJ2-5, with 7 bases that match TRBD2. The CDR3 spans 17 residues. Looked up from germline, CDR1 is MNHEY and CDR2 is SMNVEV (reference sequence). J lost 2 bases, V lost 0 bases, and 9 bases had no gene match. The CDR3 DNA reads TGTGCCAGCAGTTTATCGCCAGGGAGGGGACCACAAGAGACCCAGTACTTC. This gives the protein CASSLSPGRGPQETQYF.

V gene TRBV6-2 or TRBV6-3 combines with J gene TRBJ2-1; TRBD2 matches at 10 bases. V was pared by 4 bases and J by 1 base, with 1 base of the junction left unmatched. Per germline, CDR1 MNHEY and CDR2 SVGEGT. This CDR3 is built from 15 residues. CDR3 nucleotide sequence: TGTGCCAGCAGTTCAGCGGGAGGGTCCTACAATGAGCAGTTCTTC. Translation gives CASSSAGGSYNEQFF.

This clone has only one observation. The CDR3: CASSQNRGDTQYF. CDR3 sequence (DNA): TGTGCCAGCAGCCAAAACCGGGGAGATACGCAGTATTTT. The rearrangement joins TRBV3-1 (or the pseudogene TRBV3-2) to TRBJ2-3, with D perhaps TRBD2 (5 bases). Germline loops: CDR1 LGHDT, CDR2 YNNKEL (reference sequence). Trimming took 2 bases from V and 5 from J, leaving 8 bases between them. The CDR3 consists of 13 residues.

This clone was seen more than once but under ten times. CDR3: CATSRDYQSSGPLGYTF. The CDR3 bases are TGTGCCACCAGCAGAGATTACCAATCTTCAGGGCCCCTTGGCTACACCTTC. The rearrangement joins TRBV15 to TRBJ1-2; tentatively, D is TRBD1 (5 bases). This CDR3 has 17 amino acids. The V gene's germline CDR1 is LNHNV and CDR2 YYDKDF (reference sequence). V lost 0 bases and J lost 7, with 21 bases in between.